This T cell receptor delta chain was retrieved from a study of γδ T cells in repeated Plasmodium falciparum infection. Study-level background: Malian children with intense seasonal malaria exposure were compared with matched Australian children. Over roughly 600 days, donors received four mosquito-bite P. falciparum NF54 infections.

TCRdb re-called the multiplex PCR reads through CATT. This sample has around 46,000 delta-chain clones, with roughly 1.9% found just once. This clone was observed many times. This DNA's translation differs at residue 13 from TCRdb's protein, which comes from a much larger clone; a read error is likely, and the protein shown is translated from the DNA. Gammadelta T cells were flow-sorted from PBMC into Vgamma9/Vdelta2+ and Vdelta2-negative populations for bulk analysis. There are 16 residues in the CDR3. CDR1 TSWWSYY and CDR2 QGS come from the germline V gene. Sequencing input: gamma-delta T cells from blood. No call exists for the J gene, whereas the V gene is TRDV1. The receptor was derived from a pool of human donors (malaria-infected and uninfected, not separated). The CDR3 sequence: CALGAPAGDVDNNLIF. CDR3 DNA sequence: TGTGCTCTTGGGGCGCCCGCCGGGGACGTGGACAATAACCTCATCTTT.